This T cell receptor (beta chain) was profiled in a study of technical replicates of blood from a few donors. Germline CDR1 reads SGHRS; CDR2 reads YFSETQ. The CDR3 contains 14 residues. J gave up 8 bases and V 7 bases, and 9 bases lay outside the gene matches. Only in-frame clones appear in the TCRdb table, and some are missing; sequencing was by immunoSEQ multiplex PCR. Of around 84,000 clones listed, roughly 98% are singletons. This clonotype was obtained from a human donor in good health. Material: T cells isolated from PBMCs. The chain combines TRBV5-1 with TRBJ2-1; 10 bases line up with TRBD1. The CDR3 DNA reads TGCGCCAGCTACCGGGACAGGGGCGTAGATGAGCAGTTCTTC. Amino acids: CASYRDRGVDEQFF. Filled out from reference TRBV5-1 and TRBJ2-1, the complete variable domain reads KAGVTQTPRYLIKTRGQQVTLSCSPISGHRSVSWYQQTPGQGLQFLFEYFSETQRNKGNFPGRFSGRQFSNSRSEMNVSTLELGDSALYLCASYRDRGVDEQFFGPGTRLTVL.